This is a list of T cell receptor beta chains from one sample in a study of CXCR3-negative and CXCR3-positive naive CD8 T cells. From the 5' RACE reads, TCRdb lists one entry per CDR3 protein and no DNA. Its clone listing holds tens of thousands of distinct CDR3 sequences. Sequenced sample: naive CXCR3- CD8+ T cells from blood. The receptors were gathered from a human donor in good health. Some clones in this sample may be carry-over from other donors' samples. The CDR3 runs from the conserved cysteine through the conserved F or W. Only part of the rows carry a size: once, few, many, or a class if the clone is expanded.

J gene: TRBJ2-4; V gene: TRBV11-2; clone size: NA; CDR3 protein: CASSLVGHIQYF
J gene: TRBJ2-2; V gene: TRBV21-1; clone size: medium-sized; CDR3 protein: CASSGGKGKYRRNTGELFF
J gene: TRBJ2-5; V gene: TRBV6-2/TRBV6-3; clone size: NA; CDR3 protein: CASSYPGLAGQETQYF
J gene: TRBJ1-2; V gene: TRBV4-1; clone size: NA; CDR3 protein: CASSHTEGGWGYTF
J gene: TRBJ2-1; V gene: TRBV4-1; clone size: NA; CDR3 protein: CASSQTTETRGNEQFF
J gene: TRBJ2-3; V gene: TRBV12-3/TRBV12-4; clone size: NA; CDR3 protein: CASCEGAADTQYF
J gene: TRBJ2-3; V gene: TRBV15; clone size: NA; CDR3 protein: CATSRVTLQGVGTDTQYF
J gene: TRBJ2-1; V gene: TRBV6-5; clone size: NA; CDR3 protein: CASSYSIALWDEQFF
J gene: TRBJ2-5; V gene: TRBV30; clone size: NA; CDR3 protein: CAWSDGNGGLETQYF
J gene: TRBJ2-7; V gene: TRBV20-1; clone size: NA; CDR3 protein: CSATTTGSYEQYF
J gene: TRBJ2-3; V gene: TRBV12-3/TRBV12-4; clone size: NA; CDR3 protein: CASSRWDLVADTQYF
J gene: TRBJ1-1; V gene: TRBV6-6; clone size: medium-sized; CDR3 protein: CASSYSENTEAFF
J gene: TRBJ2-7; V gene: TRBV20-1; clone size: medium-sized; CDR3 protein: CSAREGSSIYEQYF
J gene: TRBJ1-1; V gene: TRBV29-1; clone size: NA; CDR3 protein: CSVAGGDRLYTEAFF